Listed here are 32 T cell receptor beta chains from one sample, sequenced in a study of shared clonotypes between healthy human individuals. Using immunoSEQ multiplex PCR, the repertoire was profiled, and TCRdb retains in-frame clones only, with some absent. The table shows hundreds of thousands of clones, with about four fifths occurring only once. What was sequenced was PBMCs. The receptors derive from a woman in her thirties or forties in good health. Some clones in this sample may be carry-over from other donors' samples.

The chain carries TRBV7-9 and TRBJ2-5; D is unclear. CDR3 length: 15 amino acids. Between the trimmed V and J ends, which lost 4 bases and 1 base, there was a span of 13 bases. Germline assignment: CDR1 SEHNR and CDR2 FQNEAQ (reference sequence). The CDR3 bases are TGTGCCAGCAGCTCCCCCAGTTGGGTCCAAGAGACCCAGTACTTC. Translation: CASSSPSWVQETQYF.

V is TRBV15 and J is TRBJ2-6, with a tentative D call TRBD2 (6 bases). The CDR3 is 16 amino acids. Germline V gene lookup returns CDR1 LNHNV and CDR2 YYDKDF (reference sequence). V was shortened by 1 base and J by 3 bases, with 10 bases between the two germline ends. The CDR3 DNA reads as TGTGCCACCAGCAGAGTTTCGGGGGTTGGGGCCAACGTCCTGACTTTC. Translated, it gives CATSRVSGVGANVLTF.

Regarding this clone: A far larger clone is one nucleotide away, so this likely arose from a read error. Other DNA sequences from this sample encode an identical CDR3 as well. The chain combines TRBV7-8 with TRBJ1-2; D gene unclear. The length of the CDR3 is 14 residues. Germline V lookup: CDR1 SGHVS, CDR2 FQNEAQ. DNA for the CDR3: TGTGCCAGCAGCTTAAAAAGGAGTGACTACGGCTACACCTTC. This sequence encodes CASSLKRSDYGYTF.

The V gene is TRBV28, the J gene TRBJ1-1; D possibly corresponds to TRBD1 (5 bases). CDR3 length: 15 amino acids. V lost 6 bases and J lost 6, with 20 bases in between. Per the germline V gene, CDR1 is MDHEN and CDR2 is SYDVKM. The CDR3, as DNA: TGTGCCAGCAGGAGACCCAGGGTTGGAATACCTGAAGCTTTCTTT. It translates to CASRRPRVGIPEAFF.

Written as DNA, the CDR3 is TGTGCCAGCAGTTTAGTGGACCACGGCGAGCAGTACTTC. Translation gives CASSLVDHGEQYF. This chain connects TRBV27 to TRBJ2-7; D not resolved. This CDR3 is built from 13 residues. Trimming took off 2 bases at V and 6 bases at J, with 11 bases between the two ends. The germline CDR1 and CDR2 sequences are MNHEY and SMNVEV (reference sequence).

The J gene is TRBJ2-5, the V gene TRBV7-6; D is undetermined. V lost 0 bases and J 5 bases, leaving 4 bases between the germline ends. Germline V gene sequence: CDR1 SGHVS, CDR2 FNYEAQ. The CDR3 is 12 amino acids. The CDR3 reads CASSLAIETQYF. The CDR3, as DNA: TGTGCCAGCAGCTTAGCGATCGAGACCCAGTACTTC.

The chain couples TRBV28 to TRBJ1-6, with D perhaps TRBD1 (6 bases). Looked up from germline, CDR1 is MDHEN and CDR2 is SYDVKM. The CDR3 is 15 amino acids. V lost 5 bases and J lost 9, with 17 bases in between. The CDR3 reads CASSPGGRTLSPLHF. The CDR3 nucleotides are TGTGCCAGCAGTCCTGGGGGCAGGACCCTTTCACCCCTCCACTTT. The whole variable domain, filled in from reference TRBV28 and TRBJ1-6, reads DVKVTQSSRYLVKRTGEKVFLECVQDMDHENMFWYRQDPGLGLRLIYFSYDVKMKEKGDIPEGYSVSREKKERFSLILESASTNQTSMYLCASSPGGRTLSPLHFGNGTRLTVT.

This clone occurred a few times. This sequence joins TRBV15 and TRBJ2-2, with D maybe TRBD1 (5 bases). The ends were cut back, 0 bases at V and 3 bases at J, with 8 bases in the middle. The CDR3 has 15 residues. CDR1 and CDR2 from the germline V gene are LNHNV and YYDKDF (reference sequence). In DNA form, the CDR3 reads TGTGCCACCAGCAGAGAAGGGGTGGACACCGGGGAGCTGTTTTTT. Its translation is CATSREGVDTGELFF.

The V and J genes are TRBV4-1 and TRBJ2-1; TRBD2 might be the D (7 bases). Trimming shortened V by 0 bases and J by 0 bases, and 12 bases separated the two germline ends. The CDR3 is 17 amino acids. Germline V CDR1 and CDR2: MGHRA, YSYEKL. Here the CDR3 reads CASSQDWGGGSYNEQFF. CDR3 nucleotides: TGCGCCAGCAGCCAAGATTGGGGGGGCGGCTCCTACAATGAGCAGTTCTTC.

The chain uses TRBV29-1 and TRBJ1-3; D gene unclear. The V gene lost 3 bases and the J gene lost 8 bases, with 8 bases spanning the gap. CDR1 is SQVTM, CDR2 ANQGSEA, per germline. The CDR3 loop spans 11 amino acids. CDR3 amino acids: CSVDLRDTIYF. For the CDR3, the DNA is TGCAGCGTTGACCTTCGAGACACCATATATTTT.

This clone was detected only a few times. The chain recombines TRBV19 with TRBJ1-2; TRBD1 matches at 8 bases. The CDR3 length is 13 residues. The V gene's germline CDR1 is LNHDA and CDR2 SQIVND (reference sequence). With V trimmed by 5 bases and J by 8 bases, 7 bases remained unmatched. The CDR3 DNA is TGTGCCAGTAGTCGTAACAGGGGGAACGGCTACACCTTC. Residues: CASSRNRGNGYTF.

DNA for the CDR3: TGTGCCAGCAGCTCCGGGACTAGCGGGAGCACAGGCACAGATACGCAGTATTTT. Its protein product is CASSSGTSGSTGTDTQYF. The V and J genes are TRBV9 and TRBJ2-3; 14 bases map to TRBD2. Germline V gives CDR1 SGDLS, CDR2 YYNGEE. Trimming took 4 bases from V and 1 from J; bases not matched to a gene: 8. The length of the CDR3 is 18 residues.

This clone was observed a few times. The rearrangement joins TRBV28 to TRBJ2-3, with TRBD2 identical over 8 bases. Germline V gene sequence: CDR1 MDHEN, CDR2 SYDVKM. This CDR3 has 17 amino acids. Trimming took 6 bases from V and 2 from J; bases not matched to a gene: 13. The CDR3 DNA follows: TGTGCCAGCAGCCTCTCGGGAGCGGGAGCCACCACAGATACGCAGTATTTT. As protein: CASSLSGAGATTDTQYF.

This sequence joins TRBV5-1 and TRBJ2-7; 7 bases map to TRBD2. V shed 0 bases and J 1 base; nucleotides not matched to a gene: 4. Per germline, CDR1 SGHRS and CDR2 YFSETQ. The CDR3 runs 15 residues. The CDR3 DNA reads as TGCGCCAGCAGCTTGGCCCTAGCGGAGTCCTACGAGCAGTACTTC. Its translation: CASSLALAESYEQYF.

This sequence joins TRBV7-3 and TRBJ2-5; TRBD1 or TRBD2 may be the D gene (5 bases each). V shed 2 bases and J shed 5 bases, with 12 bases lying between them. The CDR3 consists of 14 residues. Germline V gene data show CDR1 as SGHTA and CDR2 as FQGTGA. The CDR3 nucleotides are TGTGCCAGCAGCTTAGAGGGGATAGGGGAGACCCAGTACTTC. Translation gives CASSLEGIGETQYF. The variable domain in full, with the rest retrieved from reference TRBV7-3 and TRBJ2-5, is GAGVSQTPSNKVTEKGKYVELRCDPISGHTALYWYRQSLGQGPEFLIYFQGTGAADDSGLPNDRFFAVRPEGSVSTLKIQRTERGDSAVYLCASSLEGIGETQYFGPGTRLLVL.

This chain links TRBV7-9 with TRBJ2-7; D unresolved. The germline V gene encodes CDR1 SEHNR and CDR2 FQNEAQ (reference sequence). V dropped 5 bases and J dropped 0 bases, with 11 bases sitting between them. This CDR3 has 14 amino acids. The CDR3 nucleotides are TGTGCCAGCAGCCCCCTGTCGGCCTCCTACGAGCAGTACTTC. Encoded protein: CASSPLSASYEQYF.

This chain joins TRBV14 and TRBJ2-7; D remains ambiguous. The V and J ends lost 4 bases and 4 bases respectively, with 14 bases between them. This CDR3 has 14 amino acids. Germline CDR1 SGHDN, CDR2 FVKESK. CDR3 sequence: CASSRGPIGYEQYF. The CDR3, as DNA: TGTGCCAGCAGCCGAGGCCCCATTGGATACGAGCAGTACTTC.

This clone has more than one count but fewer than ten. The chain recombines TRBV2 with TRBJ2-7, with 10 bases fitting TRBD2. The CDR3 is 16 residues long. Germline CDR1 SNHLY, CDR2 FYNNEI. The trim removed 6 bases at V and 0 bases at J, leaving 8 bases unmatched. In DNA, the CDR3 is TGTGCCAGCAGGGCGAGTAGCGGGAGGAACTCCTACGAGCAGTACTTC. Protein sequence: CASRASSGRNSYEQYF.

The chain carries TRBV11-2 and TRBJ2-7, with a possible D match to TRBD2 (7 bases). The CDR3 is made up of 16 amino acids. V shed 0 bases and J shed 5 bases, with 17 bases lying between them. CDR1 SGHAT and CDR2 FQNNGV come from the germline V gene. The CDR3 here is CASSLDRRRGAHEQYF. The CDR3 DNA reads TGTGCCAGCAGCTTAGACCGTAGACGGGGGGCTCACGAGCAGTACTTC.

The chain is built from TRBV28 and TRBJ2-7; 8 positions match TRBD2. The germline V gene has CDR1 MDHEN and CDR2 SYDVKM. The CDR3 spans 15 residues. With V trimmed by 5 bases and J by 1 base, 7 bases remained unmatched. The CDR3: CASSPPGGGSYEQYF. The DNA of the CDR3 is TGTGCCAGCAGTCCCCCCGGGGGGGGATCCTACGAGCAGTACTTC.

The chain employs TRBV4-2 and TRBJ2-4; TRBD1 is a possible D gene (5 bases). This CDR3 comprises 17 residues. Germline CDR1 is LGHNA and CDR2 is YNFKEQ. V lost 0 bases, J lost 3 bases, and 15 bases lay in between. CDR3 DNA: TGTGCCAGCAGCCAAGATCGAGGCAGGGATGTCAAAAACATTCAGTACTTC. It codes for CASSQDRGRDVKNIQYF.

This clone was seen just once. The genes are TRBV28 and TRBJ2-3; a possible D gene is TRBD1 (5 bases). From germline, CDR1 is MDHEN and CDR2 SYDVKM. Trimming shortened V by 3 bases and J by 6 bases, and 16 bases separated the two germline ends. This CDR3 contains 15 residues. The CDR3 coding sequence is TGTGCCAGCAGTTTGGTGGTTGGGGCTTCGGATACGCAGTATTTT. Amino acids: CASSLVVGASDTQYF.

This chain links TRBV6-5 with TRBJ1-2; D perhaps matches TRBD1 (5 bases). The CDR3 loop spans 13 amino acids. The germline gives CDR1 MNHEY, CDR2 SVGAGI. Trimming took 9 bases from V and 4 from J, leaving 15 bases between them. The CDR3 nucleotides read TGTGCCAGGGGAACTGACAGACCCTATGGCTACACCTTC. Residues: CARGTDRPYGYTF.

The chain is built from TRBV30 and TRBJ1-1, with TRBD1 as a possible D gene (6 bases). The length of the CDR3 is 14 residues. CDR1 and CDR2 from the germline V gene are GTSNPN and SVGIG (reference sequence). Trimming shortened V by 0 bases and J by 1 base, and 9 bases separated the two germline ends. This CDR3 reads CAWSVGHQNTEAFF. In DNA, the CDR3 is TGTGCCTGGAGTGTGGGACACCAGAACACTGAAGCTTTCTTT. Looking up the rest from reference TRBV30 and TRBJ1-1 gives the full variable domain: SQTIHQWPATLVQPVGSPLSLECTVEGTSNPNLYWYRQAAGRGLQLLFYSVGIGQISSEVPQNLSASRPQDRQFILSSKKLLLSDSGFYLCAWSVGHQNTEAFFGQGTRLTVV.

Comment on this clone: It differs at one base from a far larger clone, so likely a read error. Other DNA sequences in this specimen translate into the identical CDR3. This chain links TRBV29-1 with TRBJ1-1, with D perhaps TRBD1 (6 bases). The CDR3 sequence is 13 residues long. Germline V gene sequence: CDR1 SQVTM, CDR2 ANQGSEA. CDR3 amino acids: CSAYRDKDAEAFF. In DNA, the CDR3 is TGCAGCGCTTACCGGGACAAGGATGCTGAAGCTTTCTTC.

This chain links TRBV6-1 with TRBJ2-2; TRBD2 aligns across 9 bases. CDR3 size: 15 residues. Germline CDR1 and CDR2: MNHNS and SASEGT. The trim removed 2 bases at V and 3 bases at J, leaving 1 base unmatched. CDR3 in amino acids: CASSELAGYTGELFF. CDR3 bases: TGTGCCAGCAGTGAACTAGCGGGGTACACCGGGGAGCTGTTTTTT.

Regarding this clone: The identical CDR3 is also encoded by other nucleotide sequences in the sample. This chain uses TRBV9 with TRBJ2-7; TRBD1 matches at 7 bases. Germline-derived CDR1 and CDR2 are SGDLS and YYNGEE. The CDR3 consists of 14 residues. The V gene end was trimmed by 0 bases and the J gene end by 2 bases; junction bases not matched to a gene: 2. The CDR3: CASSVGQGAYEQYF. The CDR3 DNA sequence: TGTGCCAGCAGCGTAGGGCAGGGGGCCTACGAGCAGTACTTC.

Comment on this clone: A far larger clone is only one base removed, so a read error is likely. The chain uses TRBV6-1 and TRBJ2-5, with TRBD1 matching 9 bases. Near its end, the DNA agrees better with TRBJ2-7, so the J call may be wrong. The CDR3 covers 12 residues. Germline CDR1 reads MNHNS; CDR2 reads SASEGT. CDR3 bases: TGTGCCGGCGGGACAGGGACCTACGAGCAGTACTTC. This translates into CAGGTGTYEQYF.

The chain combines TRBV2 with TRBJ2-7; 7 bases agree with TRBD2. The CDR3 has 16 amino acids. CDR1 and CDR2 from the germline V gene are SNHLY and FYNNEI. V shed 10 bases and J 7 bases; nucleotides not matched to a gene: 22. CDR3 sequence: CATAGRGSPLPGEQYF. In DNA form, the CDR3 reads TGTGCCACCGCAGGGAGGGGTAGTCCCCTACCCGGGGAGCAGTACTTC.

V and J are TRBV27 and TRBJ1-1; D is ambiguous. V gave up 0 bases and J gave up 1 base, with 3 bases separating them. The CDR3 length is 13 residues. Germline values: CDR1 MNHEY, CDR2 SMNVEV (reference sequence). CDR3 residues: CASSLSPNTEAFF. CDR3 in DNA: TGTGCCAGCAGTTTATCGCCGAACACTGAAGCTTTCTTT.

The chain couples TRBV27 to TRBJ1-1; the match to TRBD1 covers 7 bases. In germline, CDR1 is MNHEY, CDR2 SMNVEV (reference sequence). The CDR3 covers 13 residues. V dropped 4 bases and J dropped 1; count of bases not matched to a gene: 0. The CDR3 protein is CASSWDRNTEAFF. CDR3 coding DNA: TGTGCCAGCAGTTGGGACAGGAACACTGAAGCTTTCTTT.

This chain connects TRBV13 to TRBJ2-1, with D possibly called TRBD1 or TRBD2 (5 bases each). Per germline, CDR1 PRHDT and CDR2 FYEKMQ (reference sequence). The CDR3 is 16 residues long. With 4 bases removed from V and 5 bases from J, the gap between germline ends came to 18 bases. The CDR3, as DNA: TGTGCCAGCAGCTACCGGAGCGGCCTGGGGCACAATGAGCAGTTCTTC. Translation gives CASSYRSGLGHNEQFF. Together with reference TRBV13 and TRBJ2-1, the CDR3 gives the full variable domain: AAGVIQSPRHLIKEKRETATLKCYPIPRHDTVYWYQQGPGQDPQFLISFYEKMQSDKGSIPDRFSAQQFSDYHSELNMSSLELGDSALYFCASSYRSGLGHNEQFFGPGTRLTVL.